A single sample is the source of the 30 T cell receptor beta chains below, sequenced in a study of cytomegalovirus exposure and HLA in healthy donors (dated by TCRdb to the late 2010s). Receptor libraries were prepared by the immunoSEQ multiplex PCR assay. The multiplex PCR relied on a mix of 60 forward primers for TCR Vbeta segments and 13 reverse primers for TCR Jbeta segments. TCRdb's version of the immuneACCESS table is confined to in-frame rearrangements and falls short of the full clone set. An unresolved V gene accounts for under half of the shortfall where checked; the remainder is of unknown origin. This sample comprises around 150,000 clones, 82% of them detected only once. Clones ranked in the top ten supply about 0.98% of the sample. Sequenced sample: PBMCs. The receptors were sampled from a girl aged 2 to 10 in good health and CMV-seropositive.

This chain uses TRBV9 with TRBJ2-1, with 8 positions matching TRBD2. Germline V gene data show CDR1 as SGDLS and CDR2 as YYNGEE. This CDR3 comprises 17 residues. J was trimmed by 1 base and V by 4 bases; bases with no gene match: 10. This CDR3 reads CASSPQSGGGSYNEQFF. The CDR3 DNA is TGTGCCAGCAGCCCCCAGAGCGGGGGTGGGTCCTACAATGAGCAGTTCTTC. The complete variable domain, with remaining parts taken from reference TRBV9 and TRBJ2-1, reads DSGVTQTPKHLITATGQRVTLRCSPRSGDLSVYWYQQSLDQGLQFLIQYYNGEERAKGNILERFSAQQFPDLHSELNLSSLELGDSALYFCASSPQSGGGSYNEQFFGPGTRLTVL.

The chain combines TRBV30 with TRBJ2-3; 7 nucleotides line up with TRBD2. CDR3 length: 14 residues. With 2 bases clipped from V and 2 bases from J, the junction kept 4 bases outside the gene matches. In germline, CDR1 is GTSNPN, CDR2 SVGIG (reference sequence). The CDR3: CAWSLAGITDTQYF. The CDR3 bases are TGTGCCTGGAGTTTAGCGGGTATCACAGATACGCAGTATTTT.

The genes are TRBV6-5 and TRBJ2-5, with D possibly being TRBD1 (6 bases). The CDR3 consists of 15 residues. V was clipped by 4 bases and J by 3 bases, with 15 bases between them. Germline assignment: CDR1 MNHEY and CDR2 SVGAGI. CDR3 coding DNA: TGTGCCAGCAGTTTTATAGGACAGTCCGAAGAGACCCAGTACTTC. It is translated as CASSFIGQSEETQYF.

This chain links TRBV7-9 with TRBJ2-4; D might be TRBD2 (6 bases). The germline V and J ends were trimmed by 5 bases and 0 bases, with 14 bases remaining between them. Germline lookup yields CDR1 SEHNR and CDR2 FQNEAQ (reference sequence). The length of the CDR3 is 16 residues. CDR3: CASSLGPGLAKNIQYF. The DNA for the CDR3 is TGTGCCAGCAGCCTTGGACCGGGACTAGCCAAAAACATTCAGTACTTC.

This sequence joins TRBV6-1 and TRBJ2-3; 7 nucleotides align to TRBD1. Trimming took 4 bases from V and 0 from J; bases not matched to a gene: 4. This CDR3 comprises 15 residues. The V gene's germline CDR1 is MNHNS and CDR2 SASEGT. The CDR3 DNA reads TGTGCCAGCAGTGTGAGACAGGGCAGCACAGATACGCAGTATTTT. Its translation: CASSVRQGSTDTQYF.

This rearrangement joins TRBV5-1 to TRBJ1-1; TRBD1 is a possible D gene (6 bases). Per germline, CDR1 SGHRS and CDR2 YFSETQ. This CDR3 contains 14 residues. V lost 6 bases and J 0 bases, leaving 12 bases between the germline ends. The CDR3 here is CASKKDSMNTEAFF. The DNA of the CDR3 is TGCGCCAGCAAGAAGGACAGTATGAACACTGAAGCTTTCTTT.

The chain recombines TRBV30 with TRBJ1-3; D not resolved. Germline CDR1 is GTSNPN and CDR2 is SVGIG (reference sequence). The germline V and J ends were trimmed by 3 bases and 4 bases, with 4 bases remaining between them. The CDR3 runs to 11 residues. This CDR3 is CAWSPGNTIYF. CDR3 nucleotide sequence: TGTGCCTGGAGCCCAGGAAACACCATATATTTT.

This sequence joins TRBV30 and TRBJ2-2, with TRBD1 identical over 8 bases. Germline V gene lookup returns CDR1 GTSNPN and CDR2 SVGIG (reference sequence). The CDR3 spans 13 residues. Unmatched junction bases numbered 3, after V lost 7 bases and J lost 2 bases. This chain's CDR3 is CASDRVNTGELFF. In DNA form, the CDR3 reads TGTGCCTCGGACAGGGTAAACACCGGGGAGCTGTTTTTT.

The V gene is TRBV5-4, the J gene TRBJ1-4; no definite D call. Germline V CDR1 and CDR2: SGHNT, YYREEE (reference sequence). V lost 0 bases to trimming and J lost 7 bases, with 13 bases between them. The CDR3 totals 15 residues. CDR3: CASSLGAGFGEKLFF. CDR3 DNA sequence: TGTGCCAGCAGCTTGGGGGCGGGGTTCGGTGAAAAACTGTTTTTT. Supplemented by reference TRBV5-4 and TRBJ1-4, the full variable domain reads ETGVTQSPTHLIKTRGQQVTLRCSSQSGHNTVSWYQQALGQGPQFIFQYYREEENGRGNFPPRFSGLQFPNYSSELNVNALELDDSALYLCASSLGAGFGEKLFFGSGTQLSVL.

The table lists this clone with a few counts. The chain combines TRBV11-1 with TRBJ1-1, with 12 bases lining up with TRBD1. V trimming: 5 bases; J trimming: 5 bases; junction bases outside the gene matches: 6. The V gene's germline CDR1 is SGHAT and CDR2 FQDESV (reference sequence). The CDR3 has 15 residues. As DNA, the CDR3 is TGTGCCAGCAGCCGGGACAGGGGGCTTGATACTGAAGCTTTCTTT. As protein: CASSRDRGLDTEAFF.

This chain links TRBV11-2 with TRBJ2-7; D unresolved. The V end was cut by 1 base, the J end by 2 bases, with 6 bases between. The CDR3 sequence is 13 residues long. The V gene's germline CDR1 is SGHAT and CDR2 FQNNGV. CDR3 sequence (DNA): TGTGCCAGCAGCTTAGGCGGTCCCTACGAGCAGTACTTC. This encodes CASSLGGPYEQYF.

This clone has just a few counts. This chain joins TRBV6-5 and TRBJ1-5, with 10 nucleotides matching TRBD1. V gave up 2 bases and J gave up 6 bases; unmatched junction bases: 1. This CDR3 spans 14 amino acids. From germline, CDR1 is MNHEY and CDR2 SVGAGI. The CDR3 nucleotides read TGTGCCAGCAGTTACCGGACAGGGGGTCAGCCCCAGCATTTT. This encodes CASSYRTGGQPQHF.

The chain joins TRBV4-1 to TRBJ2-1, with D perhaps matching TRBD2 (6 bases). CDR1 and CDR2 (germline): MGHRA, YSYEKL. The ends were cut back, 4 bases at V and 5 bases at J, with 18 bases in the middle. The CDR3 contains 16 residues. In DNA form, the CDR3 reads TGCGCCAGCAGCCCAAGCGTCCTAGCGCGGAACAATGAGCAGTTCTTC. Protein: CASSPSVLARNNEQFF.

There are a few counts of this clone. The gene calls are TRBV30 and TRBJ2-1, with D maybe TRBD2 (6 bases). CDR3 length: 11 amino acids. Between the trimmed V and J ends, which lost 1 base and 10 bases, there was a span of 8 bases. Germline V CDR1 and CDR2: GTSNPN, SVGIG (reference sequence). CDR3 nucleotides: TGTGCCTGGAGTGGGGGGGAAGAGCAGTTCTTC. Its protein is CAWSGGEEQFF.

The CDR3 nucleotides read TGTGCCAGCAGTTACGCGACAGGGGGTGTGTGGGAGCTGTTTTTT. Translating gives CASSYATGGVWELFF. The rearrangement uses TRBV6-6 and TRBJ2-2; TRBD1 matches 9 bases. This CDR3 has 15 amino acids. Germline lookup yields CDR1 MNHNY and CDR2 SVGAGI (reference sequence). With V trimmed by 2 bases and J by 9 bases, 7 bases remained unmatched.

V gene TRBV21-1 combines with J gene TRBJ1-5; the table's D call TRBD1 went unverified against the DNA. TRBV21-1 is a pseudogene segment. The CDR3 runs 18 residues. The CDR3 loop is CASSKTKKGQRSFQPQHF. Written as DNA, the CDR3 is TGTGCCAGCAGCAAAACAAAAAAGGGACAGCGTTCTTTTCAGCCCCAGCATTTT.

The V gene is TRBV5-4, the J gene TRBJ1-5, with a possible D match to TRBD1 (6 bases). Trimming took 10 bases from V and 3 from J, leaving 14 bases between them. CDR1 is SGHNT and CDR2 is YYREEE in the germline V gene (reference sequence). This CDR3 region has 13 residues. The CDR3 DNA reads TGTGCCGTTGGGGGCAGCGCCAATCAGCCCCAGCATTTT. It yields the protein CAVGGSANQPQHF.

This clone was picked up a small number of times. This chain joins TRBV15 and TRBJ2-7; D may be TRBD2 (5 bases). CDR3 length: 13 amino acids. Germline CDR1 LNHNV, CDR2 YYDKDF (reference sequence). V lost 2 bases and J 6 bases, leaving 11 bases between the germline ends. The CDR3 reads CATSRQLGGEQYF. The CDR3 DNA sequence: TGTGCCACCAGCAGACAACTAGGAGGCGAGCAGTACTTC.

The chain links TRBV29-1 to TRBJ1-1; TRBD1 matches at 7 bases. Germline V CDR1 and CDR2: SQVTM, ANQGSEA. V lost 4 bases, J lost 4 bases, and 15 bases stayed unmatched. The CDR3 is made up of 16 amino acids. CDR3 sequence (DNA): TGCAGCGTTGGGGGGATCGAACAGGGGTTGAGCACTGAAGCTTTCTTT. This translates into CSVGGIEQGLSTEAFF.

This clone was seen a single time. V is TRBV18 and J is TRBJ2-1; D is unclear. Trimming removed 2 bases from V and 5 bases from J, with 16 bases in between. The CDR3 is 16 residues long. Germline lookup yields CDR1 KGHSH and CDR2 LQKENI. The CDR3, as DNA: TGTGCCAGCTCACCAAATATACTAACTACACACAATGAGCAGTTCTTC. It codes for CASSPNILTTHNEQFF.

Comment on this clone: The junction shows a germline mismatch at one end, possibly a read error. J is TRBJ1-4 and V is TRBV7-7; maybe TRBD1 (5 bases). The CDR3 totals 16 residues. From germline, CDR1 is SSHAT and CDR2 FNYEAQ (reference sequence). CDR3 in DNA: TGTGCTAGCAGCCCGGGGCGCGGCGGGGTTAATGAAAAACTGTTTTTT. It codes for CASSPGRGGVNEKLFF.

This clone was seen a few times. This rearrangement joins TRBV2 to TRBJ2-4; 9 positions agree with TRBD1. Germline V gene data show CDR1 as SNHLY and CDR2 as FYNNEI. The trim removed 3 bases at V and 7 bases at J, leaving 16 bases unmatched. CDR3 length: 18 amino acids. CDR3 bases: TGTGCCAGCAGTGATAGGGACAGGGCGGGTGTTGGAAGGAACATTCAGTACTTC. Amino acids: CASSDRDRAGVGRNIQYF.

This clone was detected only once. J is TRBJ2-1 and V is TRBV30; the D is unclear. The CDR3 extends over 12 amino acids. Trimming cost V 0 bases and J 6 bases, with 6 bases left between them. CDR1 and CDR2 from the germline V gene are GTSNPN and SVGIG (reference sequence). The CDR3 region is CAWSVHVNEQFF. Here the CDR3 DNA reads TGTGCCTGGAGTGTACATGTCAATGAGCAGTTCTTC. Drawing the rest from reference TRBV30 and TRBJ2-1, the complete variable domain is SQTIHQWPATLVQPVGSPLSLECTVEGTSNPNLYWYRQAAGRGLQLLFYSVGIGQISSEVPQNLSASRPQDRQFILSSKKLLLSDSGFYLCAWSVHVNEQFFGPGTRLTVL.

This chain links TRBV6-1 with TRBJ2-7, with TRBD2 identical over 7 bases. The trim removed 6 bases at V and 4 bases at J, leaving 9 bases unmatched. CDR1 MNHNS and CDR2 SASEGT come from the germline V gene. The CDR3 is 14 amino acids. CDR3 region: CASRPGLGGYEQYF. The CDR3 nucleotides read TGTGCCAGCAGGCCTGGACTAGGAGGGTACGAGCAGTACTTC.

This clone is a singleton in its sample. The genes are TRBV4-2 and TRBJ2-3; tentatively, D is TRBD2 (5 bases). The V end lost 4 bases, the J end lost 4 bases, and 15 bases lay between the germline ends. The CDR3 contains 15 residues. Germline lookup yields CDR1 LGHNA and CDR2 YNFKEQ. CDR3 protein: CASSPFHLAADTQYF. The CDR3 nucleotides read TGTGCCAGCAGCCCATTCCACCTAGCTGCAGATACGCAGTATTTT.

V is TRBV10-2 and J is TRBJ2-1; D ambiguous. The CDR3 is made up of 14 amino acids. V was cut by 2 bases and J by 3 bases, with 8 bases left in between. The V gene's germline CDR1 is WSHSY and CDR2 SAAADI. CDR3 DNA sequence: TGCGCCAGCAGTGAGGTTAGCAGCTACAATGAGCAGTTCTTC. Translation gives CASSEVSSYNEQFF.

This clone was detected only a few times. The chain couples TRBV10-3 to TRBJ2-3; TRBD2 matches at 7 bases. J was trimmed by 0 bases and V by 6 bases; bases with no gene match: 6. The CDR3 has 15 residues. The V gene's germline CDR1 is ENHRY and CDR2 SYGVKD. The CDR3 loop reads CAIRSSGTSTDTQYF. CDR3 bases: TGTGCCATCAGGTCTAGCGGAACTAGCACAGATACGCAGTATTTT.

CDR3: CASHGRQNGTGVYGYTF. In nucleotides, the CDR3 is TGCGCCAGCCACGGGCGGCAAAACGGGACAGGGGTTTATGGCTACACCTTC. This chain joins TRBV5-1 and TRBJ1-2; the match to TRBD1 covers 10 bases. The germline gives CDR1 SGHRS, CDR2 YFSETQ. This CDR3 is built from 17 residues. After removal of 7 bases from V and 5 bases from J, the junction contained 17 bases not matched to a gene.

The CDR3 here is CASSLVSVSDTEAFF. The CDR3 nucleotides are TGCGCCAGCAGCTTGGTATCAGTTTCAGACACTGAAGCTTTCTTT. The rearrangement links TRBV5-1 to TRBJ1-1; no clear D gene. V lost 0 bases and J lost 3, with 12 bases in between. The CDR3 sequence is 15 residues long. The germline V gene encodes CDR1 SGHRS and CDR2 YFSETQ.

The chain couples TRBV4-1 to TRBJ2-6; 8 nucleotides align to TRBD1. Germline CDR1 is MGHRA and CDR2 is YSYEKL. Trimming removed 5 bases from V and 1 base from J; junction bases left unmatched: 1. The CDR3 covers 15 residues. The CDR3 region has the DNA TGCGCCAGCAGCGGACAGGGTTCTGGGGCCAACGTCCTGACTTTC. Translating it yields CASSGQGSGANVLTF.